This entry lists 24 T cell receptor beta chains sequenced from one sample in a study of shared clonotypes between healthy human individuals. Using immunoSEQ multiplex PCR, the repertoire was profiled, and TCRdb retains in-frame clones only, with some absent. The table shows fewer than 1.8 million clones, with 98% to 99% occurring only once. Sequenced sample: naive CD4+ T cells sorted from blood. Subset specified: CD45RA+ positively selected. The receptor set was obtained from a man under 40 in good health.

CDR3 in amino acids: CASRKLGEGNTIYF. CDR3 bases: TGTGCCAGCAGGAAGTTAGGGGAAGGAAACACCATATATTTT. The chain has TRBV7-2 and TRBJ1-3; tentatively, D is TRBD1 (5 bases). V lost 6 bases and J 4 bases, leaving 13 bases between the germline ends. Germline V gene lookup returns CDR1 SGHTA and CDR2 FQGNSA. The CDR3 loop spans 14 amino acids.

V is TRBV5-1 and J is TRBJ1-3; D call uncertain. The V gene's germline CDR1 is SGHRS and CDR2 YFSETQ. The CDR3 totals 12 residues. Trimming removed 1 base from V and 4 bases from J, with 3 bases in between. The CDR3 DNA is TGCGCCAGCAGCTTGATCGGAAACACCATATATTTT. Residues: CASSLIGNTIYF.

The V gene is TRBV7-2, the J gene TRBJ2-7; 11 bases line up with TRBD2. The ends lost 2 bases at V and 4 bases at J; junction bases unmatched: 4. Germline V lookup: CDR1 SGHTA, CDR2 FQGNSA. The CDR3 loop spans 15 amino acids. Here the CDR3 DNA reads TGTGCCAGCAGCTTACGGGCTAGCGGGAGGTACGAGCAGTACTTC. Translating it yields CASSLRASGRYEQYF.

About this clone itself: At one of its ends the junction is not consistent with the germline gene, which may arise from a read error. The rearrangement joins TRBV6-5 to TRBJ1-4; D not resolved. There are 14 residues in the CDR3. CDR1 is MNHEY and CDR2 is SVGAGI in the germline V gene. CDR3 in DNA: TGTGCCAGCAGTCCTGGAGGGTCTAATGAGAAACTGTTTTTT. Translated, it gives CASSPGGSNEKLFF.

V gene TRBV6-6 combines with J gene TRBJ2-7, with D perhaps TRBD1 (7 bases). The CDR3 length is 15 residues. Germline V lookup: CDR1 MNHNY, CDR2 SVGAGI (reference sequence). The germline V and J ends were trimmed by 6 bases and 1 base, with 16 bases remaining between them. The CDR3: CASRTAGQLSYEQYF. The DNA for the CDR3 is TGTGCCAGCAGGACCGCGGGACAGCTTTCCTACGAGCAGTACTTC.

The V call is TRBV19, the J call TRBJ2-5; 10 nucleotides line up with TRBD1. Germline CDR1 reads LNHDA; CDR2 reads SQIVND (reference sequence). This CDR3 region has 14 residues. Trimming at V came to 5 bases and at J to 8 bases, leaving 8 bases not matched to a gene. The DNA of the CDR3 is TGTGCCAGTAGTCCAAGGGACAGGGGTTTTACCCAGTACTTC. It encodes CASSPRDRGFTQYF.

The CDR3 region has the DNA TGTGCCAGCAGTGGGGTAAGGCCCCAGCATTTT. This gives the protein CASSGVRPQHF. The chain couples TRBV28 to TRBJ1-5; D unclear. Between the trimmed V and J ends, which lost 5 bases and 9 bases, there was a span of 8 bases. Germline V gene sequence: CDR1 MDHEN, CDR2 SYDVKM. The CDR3 totals 11 residues.

In this sample, this clone turned up once. The rearrangement joins TRBV7-2 to TRBJ1-1, with 7 bases matching TRBD1. V was pared by 5 bases and J by 1 base, with 4 bases of the junction left unmatched. CDR1 is SGHTA and CDR2 is FQGNSA in the germline V gene. CDR3 length: 14 residues. The CDR3 loop is CASSVGTANTEAFF. In DNA, the CDR3 is TGTGCCAGCAGCGTAGGGACAGCGAACACTGAAGCTTTCTTT. The full variable domain, completed using reference TRBV7-2 and TRBJ1-1, is GAGVSQSPSNKVTEKGKDVELRCDPISGHTALYWYRQSLGQGLEFLIYFQGNSAPDKSGLPSDRFSAERTGGSVSTLTIQRTQQEDSAVYLCASSVGTANTEAFFGQGTRLTVV.

In regard to this clone: Within the sample, other DNA sequences also encode this same CDR3. This chain links TRBV5-6 with TRBJ1-3; no firm D call. This CDR3 comprises 14 residues. V gave up 3 bases and J gave up 0 bases, with 7 bases separating them. Per germline, CDR1 SGHDT and CDR2 YYEEEE. The CDR3 spells CASSSPSSGNTIYF. In DNA, the CDR3 is TGTGCCAGCAGCTCCCCCAGCTCTGGAAACACCATATATTTT.

V usage is TRBV25-1 and J usage is TRBJ2-7, with a tentative D call TRBD1 (6 bases). Trimming stripped 5 bases from V and 3 bases from J, with 17 bases between. This CDR3 comprises 15 residues. The V gene's germline CDR1 is MGHDK and CDR2 SYGVNS. The CDR3: CASSLSGKGDYEQYF. In DNA, the CDR3 is TGTGCCAGCAGTCTCTCAGGGAAGGGGGACTACGAGCAGTACTTC.

For this clone: The identical CDR3 is also encoded by other nucleotide sequences in the sample. This chain uses TRBV18 with TRBJ1-1; D is uncertain. Germline V gives CDR1 KGHSH, CDR2 LQKENI. The V gene lost 3 bases and the J gene lost 0 bases, with 5 bases spanning the gap. This CDR3 is 13 amino acids long. CDR3 amino acids: CASSPTLNTEAFF. CDR3 DNA sequence: TGTGCCAGCTCACCTACTCTGAACACTGAAGCTTTCTTT.

The chain couples TRBV5-1 to TRBJ2-2; D possibly corresponds to TRBD1 (5 bases). Germline V gene data show CDR1 as SGHRS and CDR2 as YFSETQ. The CDR3 is made up of 15 amino acids. Trimming pared 4 bases from V and 3 bases from J, leaving 13 bases between. DNA of the CDR3: TGCGCCAGCAGCCCTTGGGGCCCGGACACCGGGGAGCTGTTTTTT. This gives the protein CASSPWGPDTGELFF.

The rearrangement uses TRBV5-4 and TRBJ2-7; 8 bases line up with TRBD2. This CDR3 comprises 14 residues. With 1 base clipped from V and 4 bases from J, the junction kept 4 bases outside the gene matches. Germline CDR1 and CDR2: SGHNT and YYREEE (reference sequence). In DNA form, the CDR3 reads TGTGCCAGCAGCTTGAACGGGAGGGGGTACGAGCAGTACTTC. The encoded protein is CASSLNGRGYEQYF. Drawing the rest from reference TRBV5-4 and TRBJ2-7, the complete variable domain is ETGVTQSPTHLIKTRGQQVTLRCSSQSGHNTVSWYQQALGQGPQFIFQYYREEENGRGNFPPRFSGLQFPNYSSELNVNALELDDSALYLCASSLNGRGYEQYFGPGTRLTVT.

With respect to this clone: Other DNA sequences in the same sample also yield this CDR3. V and J are TRBV28 and TRBJ1-4; D may be TRBD1 (5 bases). Germline values: CDR1 MDHEN, CDR2 SYDVKM. Trimming cost V 9 bases and J 2 bases, with 10 bases left between them. This CDR3 spans 13 amino acids. CDR3 region: CASRGGTNEKLFF. As DNA, the CDR3 is TGTGCCAGTCGGGGGGGGACTAATGAAAAACTGTTTTTT. The whole variable domain, filled in from reference TRBV28 and TRBJ1-4, reads DVKVTQSSRYLVKRTGEKVFLECVQDMDHENMFWYRQDPGLGLRLIYFSYDVKMKEKGDIPEGYSVSREKKERFSLILESASTNQTSMYLCASRGGTNEKLFFGSGTQLSVL.

The chain links TRBV15 to TRBJ1-5; maybe TRBD1 (5 bases). The CDR3 contains 15 residues. Germline CDR1 is LNHNV and CDR2 is YYDKDF (reference sequence). The germline V and J ends were trimmed by 0 bases and 9 bases, with 15 bases remaining between them. CDR3 residues: CATSREGTGRRPQHF. CDR3 DNA sequence: TGTGCCACCAGCAGAGAGGGAACAGGTCGGCGGCCCCAGCATTTT.

The rearrangement uses TRBV7-9 and TRBJ2-3; D is unclear. The CDR3 has 13 residues. Between the trimmed V and J ends, which lost 8 bases and 5 bases, there was a span of 14 bases. Germline CDR1 is SEHNR and CDR2 is FQNEAQ (reference sequence). For the CDR3, the DNA is TGTGCCAGCGCCTTCGTAGTCCGAGATACGCAGTATTTT. This codes for CASAFVVRDTQYF.

This chain uses TRBV2 with TRBJ1-1; D gene unclear. Germline V CDR1 and CDR2: SNHLY, FYNNEI. The CDR3 consists of 10 residues. V shed 8 bases and J shed 3 bases, with 4 bases lying between them. CDR3: CASADTEAFF. The DNA of the CDR3 is TGTGCCAGCGCAGACACTGAAGCTTTCTTT.

The chain couples TRBV16 to TRBJ2-4; D gene uncertain. This CDR3 is 15 amino acids long. CDR1 and CDR2 (germline): KGHSY, FQNENV. V dropped 0 bases and J dropped 5 bases, with 11 bases sitting between them. Here the CDR3 reads CASSQSLTEQNIQYF. CDR3 nucleotide sequence: TGTGCCAGCAGCCAATCTTTAACAGAACAAAACATTCAGTACTTC.

The chain combines TRBV5-4 with TRBJ1-2, with unresolved D. The CDR3 covers 14 residues. The germline gives CDR1 SGHNT, CDR2 YYREEE (reference sequence). The V and J ends lost 0 bases and 4 bases respectively, with 10 bases between them. This CDR3 reads CASSLESGPYGYTF. The CDR3 nucleotides read TGTGCCAGCAGCTTGGAATCAGGCCCCTATGGCTACACCTTC.

The rearrangement joins TRBV2 to TRBJ2-7; D unresolved. This CDR3 comprises 14 residues. The V and J ends lost 0 bases and 3 bases respectively, with 9 bases between them. The germline V gene has CDR1 SNHLY and CDR2 FYNNEI. CDR3 protein: CASSEARPFYEQYF. The CDR3 coding sequence is TGTGCCAGCAGTGAAGCCCGGCCTTTCTACGAGCAGTACTTC.

The chain recombines TRBV10-3 with TRBJ1-5, with TRBD1 identical over 8 bases. The germline V gene encodes CDR1 ENHRY and CDR2 SYGVKD. V shed 6 bases, J shed 8 bases, and the junction held 9 bases outside the gene matches. This CDR3 is 14 amino acids long. The CDR3 loop is CAISPDRELKPQHF. CDR3 bases: TGTGCCATCAGCCCGGACAGGGAGCTAAAGCCCCAGCATTTT.

This chain links TRBV19 with TRBJ2-2, with TRBD1 identical over 7 bases. The CDR3 covers 15 residues. Germline-derived CDR1 and CDR2 are LNHDA and SQIVND (reference sequence). With V trimmed by 3 bases and J by 5 bases, 6 bases remained unmatched. DNA for the CDR3: TGTGCCAGTAGTATCCCCGGGACAGTTACCGGGGAGCTGTTTTTT. This gives the protein CASSIPGTVTGELFF. The full variable domain, completed using reference TRBV19 and TRBJ2-2, is DGGITQSPKYLFRKEGQNVTLSCEQNLNHDAMYWYRQDPGQGLRLIYYSQIVNDFQKGDIAEGYSVSREKKESFPLTVTSAQKNPTAFYLCASSIPGTVTGELFFGEGSRLTVL.

The genes are TRBV5-1 and TRBJ2-7; 8 bases are shared with TRBD2. Trimming took 4 bases from V and 2 from J; bases not matched to a gene: 14. Germline-derived CDR1 and CDR2 are SGHRS and YFSETQ. The CDR3 runs to 17 residues. CDR3 region: CASSASPGLVQTYEQYF. DNA for the CDR3: TGCGCCAGCAGCGCCAGTCCGGGACTAGTCCAGACCTACGAGCAGTACTTC. The whole variable domain, remainder taken from reference TRBV5-1 and TRBJ2-7, is KAGVTQTPRYLIKTRGQQVTLSCSPISGHRSVSWYQQTPGQGLQFLFEYFSETQRNKGNFPGRFSGRQFSNSRSEMNVSTLELGDSALYLCASSASPGLVQTYEQYFGPGTRLTVT.

The CDR3 nucleotides read TGCGCCAGCAGGCAGACTGCAACTAATGAAAAACTGTTTTTT. Amino acids: CASRQTATNEKLFF. J is TRBJ1-4 and V is TRBV5-1; D gene uncertain. The CDR3 consists of 14 residues. The germline V gene encodes CDR1 SGHRS and CDR2 YFSETQ. V was trimmed by 5 bases and J by 0 bases, leaving 8 bases between them. Full variable domain (outside the CDR3, taken from reference TRBV5-1 and TRBJ1-4): KAGVTQTPRYLIKTRGQQVTLSCSPISGHRSVSWYQQTPGQGLQFLFEYFSETQRNKGNFPGRFSGRQFSNSRSEMNVSTLELGDSALYLCASRQTATNEKLFFGSGTQLSVL.